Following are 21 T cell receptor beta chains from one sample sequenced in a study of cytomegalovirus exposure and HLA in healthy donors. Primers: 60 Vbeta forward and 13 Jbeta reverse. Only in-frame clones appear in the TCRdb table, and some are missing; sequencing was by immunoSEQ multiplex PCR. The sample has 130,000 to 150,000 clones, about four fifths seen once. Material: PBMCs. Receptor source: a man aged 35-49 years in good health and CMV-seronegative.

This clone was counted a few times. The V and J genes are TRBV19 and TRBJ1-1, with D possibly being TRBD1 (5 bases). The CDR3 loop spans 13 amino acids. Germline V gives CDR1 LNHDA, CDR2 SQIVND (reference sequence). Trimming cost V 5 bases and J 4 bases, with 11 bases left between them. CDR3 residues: CASSGLQGTEAFF. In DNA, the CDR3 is TGTGCCAGTAGTGGCCTCCAGGGCACTGAAGCTTTCTTT. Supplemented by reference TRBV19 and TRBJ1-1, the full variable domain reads DGGITQSPKYLFRKEGQNVTLSCEQNLNHDAMYWYRQDPGQGLRLIYYSQIVNDFQKGDIAEGYSVSREKKESFPLTVTSAQKNPTAFYLCASSGLQGTEAFFGQGTRLTVV.

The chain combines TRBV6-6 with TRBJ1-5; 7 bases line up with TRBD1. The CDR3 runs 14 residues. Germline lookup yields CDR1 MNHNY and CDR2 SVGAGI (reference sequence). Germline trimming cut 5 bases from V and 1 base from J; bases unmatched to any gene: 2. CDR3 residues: CASSQQGSNQPQHF. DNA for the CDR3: TGTGCCAGCAGTCAACAGGGGAGCAATCAGCCCCAGCATTTT.

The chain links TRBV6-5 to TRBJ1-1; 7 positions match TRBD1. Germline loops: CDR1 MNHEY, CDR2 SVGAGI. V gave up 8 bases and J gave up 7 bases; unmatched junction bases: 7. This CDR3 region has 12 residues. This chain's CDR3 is CASGTDRVEAFF. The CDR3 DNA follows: TGTGCCAGCGGCACAGACAGGGTTGAAGCTTTCTTT.

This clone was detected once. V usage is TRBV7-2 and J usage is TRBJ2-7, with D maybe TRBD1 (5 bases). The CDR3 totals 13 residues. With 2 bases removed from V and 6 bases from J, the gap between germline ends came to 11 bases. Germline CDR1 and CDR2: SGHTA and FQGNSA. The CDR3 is CASSLPRVGEQYF. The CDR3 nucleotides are TGTGCCAGCAGCTTACCCAGGGTCGGCGAGCAGTACTTC.

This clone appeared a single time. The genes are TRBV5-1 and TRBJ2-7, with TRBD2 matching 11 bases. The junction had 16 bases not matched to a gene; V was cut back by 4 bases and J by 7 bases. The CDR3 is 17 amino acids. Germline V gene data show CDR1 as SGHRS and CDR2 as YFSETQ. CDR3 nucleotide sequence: TGCGCCAGCAGCATTATCCAAATAGCGGGGGGGCAAGAAGAGCAGTACTTC. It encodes CASSIIQIAGGQEEQYF.

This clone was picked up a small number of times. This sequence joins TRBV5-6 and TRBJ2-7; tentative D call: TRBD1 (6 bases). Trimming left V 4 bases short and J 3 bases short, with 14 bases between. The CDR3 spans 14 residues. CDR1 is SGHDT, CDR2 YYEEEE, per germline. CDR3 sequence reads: CASSLFRDNYEQYF. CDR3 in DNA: TGTGCCAGCAGCCTTTTCCGGGACAACTACGAGCAGTACTTC.

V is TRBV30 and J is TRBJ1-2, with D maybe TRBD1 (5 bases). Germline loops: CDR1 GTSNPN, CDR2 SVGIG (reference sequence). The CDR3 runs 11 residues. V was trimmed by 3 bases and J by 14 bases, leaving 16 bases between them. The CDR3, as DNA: TGTGCCTGGAGCCAAGGGGAGGGATTTACCTTC. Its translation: CAWSQGEGFTF. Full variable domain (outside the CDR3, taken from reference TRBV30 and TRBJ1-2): SQTIHQWPATLVQPVGSPLSLECTVEGTSNPNLYWYRQAAGRGLQLLFYSVGIGQISSEVPQNLSASRPQDRQFILSSKKLLLSDSGFYLCAWSQGEGFTFGSGTRLTVV.

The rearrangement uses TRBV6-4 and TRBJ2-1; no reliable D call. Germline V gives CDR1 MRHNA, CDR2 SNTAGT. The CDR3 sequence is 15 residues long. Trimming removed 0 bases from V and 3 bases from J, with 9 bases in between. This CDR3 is CASSDSGEGYNEQFF. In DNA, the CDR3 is TGTGCCAGCAGTGACTCGGGCGAAGGCTACAATGAGCAGTTCTTC.

CDR3 in amino acids: CAWSLRTTEFEAFF. Here the CDR3 DNA reads TGTGCCTGGAGTCTAAGGACAACGGAATTTGAAGCTTTCTTT. V gene TRBV30 combines with J gene TRBJ1-1, with D perhaps matching TRBD1 (5 bases). V lost 2 bases and J 7 bases, leaving 17 bases between the germline ends. Germline V lookup: CDR1 GTSNPN, CDR2 SVGIG (reference sequence). CDR3 length: 14 residues. Drawing the rest from reference TRBV30 and TRBJ1-1, the complete variable domain is SQTIHQWPATLVQPVGSPLSLECTVEGTSNPNLYWYRQAAGRGLQLLFYSVGIGQISSEVPQNLSASRPQDRQFILSSKKLLLSDSGFYLCAWSLRTTEFEAFFGQGTRLTVV.

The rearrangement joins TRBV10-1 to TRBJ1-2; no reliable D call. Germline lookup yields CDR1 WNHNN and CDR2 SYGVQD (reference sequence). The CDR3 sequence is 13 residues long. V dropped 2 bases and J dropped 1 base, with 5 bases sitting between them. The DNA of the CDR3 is TGCGCCAGCAGTGAGGGAGGTAACTATGGCTACACCTTC. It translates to CASSEGGNYGYTF.

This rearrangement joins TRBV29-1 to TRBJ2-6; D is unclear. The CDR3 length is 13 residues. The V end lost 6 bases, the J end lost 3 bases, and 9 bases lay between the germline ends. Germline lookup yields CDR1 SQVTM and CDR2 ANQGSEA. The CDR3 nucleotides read TGCAGCGTCGCCCTCAGTGGGGCCAACGTCCTGACTTTC. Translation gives CSVALSGANVLTF. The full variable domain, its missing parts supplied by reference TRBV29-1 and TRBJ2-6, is SAVISQKPSRDICQRGTSLTIQCQVDSQVTMMFWYRQQPGQSLTLIATANQGSEATYESGFVIDKFPISRPNLTFSTLTVSNMSPEDSSIYLCSVALSGANVLTFGAGSRLTVL.

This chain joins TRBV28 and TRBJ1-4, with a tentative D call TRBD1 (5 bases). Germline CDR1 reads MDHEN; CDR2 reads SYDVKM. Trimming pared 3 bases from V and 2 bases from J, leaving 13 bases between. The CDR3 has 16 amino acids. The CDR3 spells CASSLTPGWTNEKLFF. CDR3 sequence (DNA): TGTGCCAGCAGTTTGACTCCAGGGTGGACTAATGAAAAACTGTTTTTT.

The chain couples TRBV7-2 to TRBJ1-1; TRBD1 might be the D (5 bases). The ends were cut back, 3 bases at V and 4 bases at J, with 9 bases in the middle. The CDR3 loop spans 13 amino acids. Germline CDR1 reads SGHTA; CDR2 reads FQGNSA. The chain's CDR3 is CASSLTEFTEAFF. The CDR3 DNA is TGTGCCAGCAGCTTGACAGAGTTCACTGAAGCTTTCTTT.

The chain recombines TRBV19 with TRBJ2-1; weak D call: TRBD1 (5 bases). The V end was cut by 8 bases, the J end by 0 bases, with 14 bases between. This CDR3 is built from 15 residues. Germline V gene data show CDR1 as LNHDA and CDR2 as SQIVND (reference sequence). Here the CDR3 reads CASQPTASSYNEQFF. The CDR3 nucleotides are TGTGCCAGTCAGCCGACAGCCAGCTCCTACAATGAGCAGTTCTTC.

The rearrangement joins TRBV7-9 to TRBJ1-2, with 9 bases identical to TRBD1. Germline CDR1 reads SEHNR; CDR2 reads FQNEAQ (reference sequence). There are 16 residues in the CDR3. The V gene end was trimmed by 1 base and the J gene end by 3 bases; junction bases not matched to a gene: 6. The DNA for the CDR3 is TGTGCCAGCAGCTTAGGGACAGGGGCAGGGGACTATGGCTACACCTTC. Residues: CASSLGTGAGDYGYTF.

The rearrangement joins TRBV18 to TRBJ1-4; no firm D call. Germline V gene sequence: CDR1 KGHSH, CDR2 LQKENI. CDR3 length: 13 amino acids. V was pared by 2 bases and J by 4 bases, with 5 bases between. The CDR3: CASSPGVNEKLFF. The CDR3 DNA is TGTGCCAGCTCACCAGGAGTTAATGAAAAACTGTTTTTT.

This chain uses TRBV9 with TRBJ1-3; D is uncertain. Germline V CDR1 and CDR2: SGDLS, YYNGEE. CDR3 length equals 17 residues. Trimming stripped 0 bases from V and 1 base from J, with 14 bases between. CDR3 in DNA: TGTGCCAGCAGCGTAGGGAGTACGAGGGTGTCTGGAAACACCATATATTTT. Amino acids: CASSVGSTRVSGNTIYF.

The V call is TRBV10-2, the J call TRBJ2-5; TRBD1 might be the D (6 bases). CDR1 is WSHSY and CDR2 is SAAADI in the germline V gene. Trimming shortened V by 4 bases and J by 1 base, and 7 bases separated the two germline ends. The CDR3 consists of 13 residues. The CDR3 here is CASSGTAQETQYF. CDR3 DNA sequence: TGCGCCAGCAGTGGGACAGCCCAAGAGACCCAGTACTTC.

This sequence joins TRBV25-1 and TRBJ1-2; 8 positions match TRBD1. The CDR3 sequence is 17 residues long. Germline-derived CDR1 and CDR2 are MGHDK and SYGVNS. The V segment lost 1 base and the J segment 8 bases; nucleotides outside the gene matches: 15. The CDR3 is CASSESQTGTGLRGYTF. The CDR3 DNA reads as TGTGCCAGCAGTGAATCCCAAACCGGGACAGGCCTAAGAGGCTACACCTTC.

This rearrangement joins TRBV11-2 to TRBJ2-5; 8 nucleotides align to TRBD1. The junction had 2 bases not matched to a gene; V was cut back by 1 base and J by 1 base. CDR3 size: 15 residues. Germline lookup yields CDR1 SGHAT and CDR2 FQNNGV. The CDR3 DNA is TGTGCCAGCAGCTTAGGGACAGGGAGCCAAGAGACCCAGTACTTC. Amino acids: CASSLGTGSQETQYF.

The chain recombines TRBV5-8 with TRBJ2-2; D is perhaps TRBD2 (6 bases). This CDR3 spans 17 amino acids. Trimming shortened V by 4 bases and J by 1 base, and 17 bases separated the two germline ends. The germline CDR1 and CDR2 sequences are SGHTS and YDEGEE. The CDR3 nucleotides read TGTGCCAGCAGCACCGGGGTTGGGACTGGGAACACCGGGGAGCTGTTTTTT. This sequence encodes CASSTGVGTGNTGELFF.